The clone carrying this T cell receptor beta chain was found a few times. The antigen is unknown. The V gene's germline CDR1 is SQVTM and CDR2 ANQGSEA. CDR3 size: 14 residues. J gave up 2 bases and V 7 bases, and 8 bases lay outside the gene matches. Out of unsorted whole blood came the blood RNA, and germline DNA was extracted as well. There were only treatment-naive patients, all with chronic HBV infection. The sample originates from a study of tumor-infiltrating lymphocytes in primary liver carcinoma. The overall study: Measuring about 4.2 to 11 cm across, the tumors were staged as T1-T3 N0M0. Findings and limits, study-wide: Left bulk and unsorted, the samples did not allow CD4+ and CD8+ repertoires to be compared. Top-250-clone fractions were significantly higher in tumors than in blood (p = 0.039).

A constant-region primer served to make TCR beta cDNA from roughly 460 ng total RNA. Three nested multiplex PCR rounds, a slightly modified ARM-PCR method, built the TCR beta libraries. The two initial PCR rounds, about 9 cycles each, used TRBV1-TRBV30 forward and C-beta reverse primers. A single record per CDR3 protein comes from TCRdb applying MiXCR to the multiplex PCR reads. The sample has about 330,000 distinct CDR3 sequences, almost 65% seen once; the top ten hold 6.5%. The sequencing input was peripheral blood. This clonotype was sampled from a man in his forties or fifties with primary liver carcinoma and hepatitis B virus infection. The chain uses TRBV29-1 and TRBJ1-2, with 9 bases fitting TRBD1. CDR3 sequence reads: CSAPGTGLNYGYTF. CDR3 DNA: TGCAGCGCCCCTGGGACAGGGCTCAACTATGGCTACACCTTC.